Shown below are 2 T cell receptor beta chains from a single sample sequenced in a study of human CD8 memory T cell subsets. UMI-labeled 5' RACE generated the TCR beta libraries. TCRdb reprocessed the 5' RACE reads and stores each CDR3 protein as one record, lacking DNA. The listing records some 7,900 distinct CDR3 sequences. TPEX cells, early memory CD8+ T cells with exhausted-like traits, were CCR7+ PD-1+ TIGIT+. The sequencing input was CD8+ T cells from PBMCs. The receptors here all came from a human donor in good health.

This chain connects TRBV29-1 to TRBJ1-2; TCRdb reports TRBD1, a call that lacks DNA to check it against. This CDR3 is 13 amino acids long. CDR1 is SQVTM, CDR2 ANQGSEA, per germline. The CDR3 is CSVVDRGSYGYTF.

This CDR3 reads CASSSRGLAAFNEQFF. The V gene is TRBV7-8, the J gene TRBJ2-1; TCRdb's assignment of TRBD2 cannot be checked, as there is no DNA. The CDR3 spans 16 residues. CDR1 is SGHVS, CDR2 FQNEAQ, per germline.